This TCR beta chain was sequenced in a study of OX40 agonist ivuxolimab in advanced cancers. Study information: Eligibility rules accepted prior anti-PD-1, anti-PD-L1 or anti-CTLA-4 therapy, and around 43% had some.

The data were produced by immunoSEQ multiplex PCR, yet TCRdb's version contains in-frame clones alone and is incomplete. The sample records fewer than 70,000 clones, about 89% being singletons. The germline V gene encodes CDR1 SGDLS and CDR2 YYNGEE. J lost 7 bases, V lost 0 bases, and 6 bases had no gene match. The CDR3 loop spans 15 amino acids. This chain links TRBV9 with TRBJ1-4, with TRBD1 matching over 7 bases. The sample here was CD4+ or CD8+ T cells sorted from blood, taken in a trial of the OX40 agonist ivuxolimab. The TCR was taken from an adult with an advanced solid tumor such as melanoma, head and neck, liver or kidney cancer. CDR3 region: CASSVGTGEGEKLFF. CDR3 in DNA: TGTGCCAGCAGCGTAGGAACAGGGGAGGGTGAAAAACTGTTTTTT.